Listed below are T cell receptor beta chains from one sample, sequenced in a study of cytomegalovirus exposure and HLA in healthy donors. TCRdb's table, derived via immunoSEQ multiplex PCR, lists solely in-frame clones and lacks some. This listing includes approximately 51,000 clones. The sample taken for sequencing was PBMCs. These receptor sequences come from a man aged 40-49 years in good health and CMV-seropositive. Both conserved end residues are part of each CDR3. D genes are given only for firm matches.

J,D,V,DNA,CDR3
TRBJ2-7,.,TRBV6-1,TGTGCCAGCAGTGAAGCGCGGGGCTACGAGCAGTACTTC,CASSEARGYEQYF
TRBJ2-5,.,TRBV4-1,TGCGCCAGCAGCCAAGAGGGGGCCTTCACGGGACAGTACTTC,CASSQEGAFTGQYF
TRBJ2-3,.,TRBV7-8,TGTGCCAGCAGCTTGGGGCGAAGCACAGATACGCAGTATTTT,CASSLGRSTDTQYF
TRBJ1-3,.,TRBV4-3,TGCGCCAGCAGCCAAGGTCAGGGGTCAGGAAACACCATATATTTT,CASSQGQGSGNTIYF
TRBJ2-3,.,TRBV2,TGTGCCAGCGCCGGGACATGGGCCACAGATACGCAGTATTTT,CASAGTWATDTQYF
TRBJ2-1,TRBD2,TRBV2,TGTGCCAGCAGTGAAAGAGGACTAGCGCGAAGCTCCTACAATGAGCAGTTCTTC,CASSERGLARSSYNEQFF
TRBJ2-7,.,TRBV19,TGTGCCAGTAGTATCTGGAGCGAGGGCTACGAGCAGTACTTC,CASSIWSEGYEQYF
TRBJ2-5,TRBD1,TRBV9,TGTGCCAGCAGCGCCTCCGGGACAGGGGGGGTGGAGACCCAGTACTTC,CASSASGTGGVETQYF
TRBJ2-1,.,TRBV7-2,TGTGCCAGCAGCTTCGGCTACAATGAGCAGTTCTTC,CASSFGYNEQFF
TRBJ1-3,TRBD1,TRBV5-6,TGTGCCAGCAGCTTGGGGGGACAGTCGTACTCTGGAAACACCATATATTTT,CASSLGGQSYSGNTIYF
TRBJ1-1,.,TRBV5-8,TGTGCCAGCCGGGTGGGAGGAGGCACTGAAGCTTTCTTT,CASRVGGGTEAFF
TRBJ2-7,.,TRBV6-5,TGTGCCAGCAGTTACTCGGCGTGGGCGGAGCAGTACTTC,CASSYSAWAEQYF
TRBJ1-1,TRBD1,TRBV2,TGTGCCAGCAAGCCTCTTGGACAGGGAGAAAGAACTGAAGCTTTCTTT,CASKPLGQGERTEAFF
TRBJ1-1,.,TRBV6-5,TGTGCCAGCAGTTACTCCGGTGGCGGATCTGAAGCTTTCTTT,CASSYSGGGSEAFF
TRBJ1-5,.,TRBV4-1,TGCGCCAGCAGCCAAGATGTCATATCGGCCCAGCATTTT,CASSQDVISAQHF
TRBJ2-5,.,TRBV28,TGTGCCAGCAGTTTGCCAGGGCAAGAGACCCAGTACTTC,CASSLPGQETQYF
TRBJ2-7,TRBD1,TRBV7-7,TGTGCCAGCAGCTTAGCACAGGGGATTACCTACGAGCAGTACTTC,CASSLAQGITYEQYF
TRBJ1-3,.,TRBV28,TGTGCCAGCATACGTAGCTCTGGAAACACCATATATTTT,CASIRSSGNTIYF
TRBJ1-3,.,TRBV11-2,TGTGCCAGCAGCTTGCCTGACAGACCGACCATATATTTT,CASSLPDRPTIYF
TRBJ2-2,.,TRBV27,TGTGCCAGCAGTCCCCCCTACACCGGGGAGCTGTTTTTT,CASSPPYTGELFF
TRBJ2-3,TRBD2,TRBV19,TGTGCCAGTAATGAAGTAGCGGGAGGCGAGGCGGATACGCAGTATTTT,CASNEVAGGEADTQYF
TRBJ1-4,.,TRBV5-1,TGCGCCAGCAGCCTAGGACTTAATGAAAAACTGTTTTTT,CASSLGLNEKLFF
TRBJ1-1,TRBD1,TRBV5-1,TGCGCCAGCAGCTCCGGACAGGACACTGAAGCTTTCTTT,CASSSGQDTEAFF
TRBJ1-2,TRBD1,TRBV10-3,TGTGCCATCAGTGGGGGGACAGGCTATGGCTACACCTTC,CAISGGTGYGYTF
TRBJ1-5,TRBD1,TRBV7-2,TGTGCCAGCAGCCGTCCCGGGACAGGGGGGGGCAATCAGCCCCAGCATTTT,CASSRPGTGGGNQPQHF
TRBJ1-6,.,TRBV6-5,TGTGCCAGCAGTCCTCCTGGCTCACCCCTCCACTTT,CASSPPGSPLHF
TRBJ2-5,TRBD1,TRBV14,TGTGCCAGCAGCAACAGACGGATTCACAGGGGGCAAGAGACCCAGTACTTC,CASSNRRIHRGQETQYF
TRBJ2-3,TRBD1,TRBV18,TGTGCCAGCTCACCACCGACAGGGGGAGAAGATACGCAGTATTTT,CASSPPTGGEDTQYF
TRBJ2-1,TRBD2,TRBV5-4,TGTGCCAGCAGCTTCAAGCGGGAGGTGGCCAATGAGCAGTTCTTC,CASSFKREVANEQFF
TRBJ2-1,TRBD2,TRBV7-2,TGTGCCAGCAGCTCACTAGCGGGGGGGCAAGAGCAGTTCTTC,CASSSLAGGQEQFF
TRBJ1-3,TRBD1,TRBV10-3,TGTGCCATCAGTGAGTTAGAGGGGGCCTCTGGAAACACCATATATTTT,CAISELEGASGNTIYF
TRBJ1-2,TRBD1,TRBV5-1,TGCGCCAGCAGCTCTACCGGGACAGGGATAGCTAACTATGGCTACACCTTC,CASSSTGTGIANYGYTF
TRBJ2-6,.,TRBV4-3,TGCGCCAGCAGCCAAGAGGGAACAGGTTCCTTCTCTGGGGCCAACGTCCTGACTTTC,CASSQEGTGSFSGANVLTF
TRBJ1-5,.,TRBV10-2,TGCGCCAGCAGTGAGTCTGAGGTCAATCAGCCCCAGCATTTT,CASSESEVNQPQHF
TRBJ2-7,.,TRBV2,TGTGCCAGCAGTGGGGGGACAATCTCCTACGAGCAGTACTTC,CASSGGTISYEQYF
TRBJ1-1,TRBD1,TRBV19,TGTGCCAGCAGTAAACCGGGACAGGGGCACACTGAAGCTTTCTTT,CASSKPGQGHTEAFF
TRBJ1-2,TRBD1,TRBV11-2,TGTGCCAGCAGCGCACGACAGGGGGAAAGCTATATCACCTTC,CASSARQGESYITF
TRBJ1-5,.,TRBV29-1,TGCAGCGTTGAAGGGGGGCTGGGTCAGCCCCAGCATTTT,CSVEGGLGQPQHF
TRBJ1-4,TRBD1,TRBV6-1,TGTGCCAGCAGTGTCGCCGGGACAGGGGACGAAAAACTGTTTTTT,CASSVAGTGDEKLFF
TRBJ2-3,TRBD2,TRBV6-5,TGTGCCAGCAGGGGGACTAGCGGCGATACGCAGTATTTT,CASRGTSGDTQYF
TRBJ2-7,.,TRBV6-1,TGTGCCAGCTTTGTCAGTTTCTACGAGCAGTACTTC,CASFVSFYEQYF
TRBJ2-7,.,TRBV29-1,TGCAGCGTCTCTGTAAGACAGAACTACGAGCAGTACTTC,CSVSVRQNYEQYF
TRBJ2-2,.,TRBV19,TGTGCCAGTAGCACTTACAGCTCCCTGAACACCGGGGAGCTGTTTTTT,CASSTYSSLNTGELFF
TRBJ2-1,TRBD2,TRBV7-2,TGTGCCAGCAGCTTAGAGGGGACTAGCGGGAGGAATGAGCAGTTCTTC,CASSLEGTSGRNEQFF
TRBJ1-1,.,TRBV19,TGTGCCAGTAGTCGTACAGGGAACACTGAAGCTTTCTTT,CASSRTGNTEAFF
TRBJ2-5,TRBD2,TRBV7-9,TGTGCCAGCAGCTTAGGGGCGGGGGGCCAAGAGACCCAGTACTTC,CASSLGAGGQETQYF
TRBJ1-1,TRBD1,TRBV7-8,TGTGCCAGCAGCCCACAGGGGGGGTTTGAAGCTTTCTTT,CASSPQGGFEAFF